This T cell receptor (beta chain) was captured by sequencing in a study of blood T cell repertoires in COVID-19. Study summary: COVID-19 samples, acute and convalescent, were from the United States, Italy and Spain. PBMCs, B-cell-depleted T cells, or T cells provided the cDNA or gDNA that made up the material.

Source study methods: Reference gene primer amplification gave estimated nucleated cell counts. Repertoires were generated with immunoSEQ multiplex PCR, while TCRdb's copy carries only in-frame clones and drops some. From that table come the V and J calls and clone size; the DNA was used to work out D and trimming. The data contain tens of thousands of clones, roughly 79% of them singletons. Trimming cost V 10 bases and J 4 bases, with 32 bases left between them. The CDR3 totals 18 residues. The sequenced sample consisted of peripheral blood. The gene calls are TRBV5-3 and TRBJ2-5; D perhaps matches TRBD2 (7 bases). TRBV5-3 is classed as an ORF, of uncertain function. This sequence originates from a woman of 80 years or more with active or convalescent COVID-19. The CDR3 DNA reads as TGTGCCTGCTTGGGTACTCGGGGGGCCCCCCGCCACGGAGAGACCCAGTACTTC. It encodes CACLGTRGAPRHGETQYF.